The rows below give T cell receptor beta chains drawn from one sample of a study of shared clonotypes between healthy human individuals. Measured with immunoSEQ multiplex PCR; TCRdb has only the in-frame clones, and not every one. In the table there are some 2,100,000 clones, roughly 95% of which are singletons. The sequencing input was naive CD4+ T cells sorted from blood. These receptors all stem from a man younger than 35 in good health. CDR3s include the opening cysteine and the closing phenylalanine or tryptophan. Fields, in order: clone size, D gene, J gene, V gene, CDR3 DNA, CDR3 protein. D genes are given only for firm matches. Only part of the rows carry a size: once, few, many, or a class if the clone is expanded.

.	TRBD1	TRBJ2-7	TRBV6-6	TGTGCCAGCAGCGTCGGGACAGGGGCCTACGAGCAGTACTTC	CASSVGTGAYEQYF
.	.	TRBJ1-5	TRBV6-5	TGTGCCAGCCAGCGGGGGGTCAATCAGCCCCAGCATTTT	CASQRGVNQPQHF
.	.	TRBJ1-1	TRBV5-6	TGTGCCAGCAGTGTAGGACGGGGGAACACTGAAGCTTTCTTT	CASSVGRGNTEAFF
.	.	TRBJ1-2	TRBV5-4	TGTGCCAGCACCCCAGGGGCAAGCTATGGCTACACCTTC	CASTPGASYGYTF
once	TRBD1	TRBJ2-5	TRBV6-1	TGTGCCAGCAGTGCCATGACAGGGGACAAAAAGACCCAGTACTTC	CASSAMTGDKKTQYF
.	.	TRBJ2-3	TRBV5-1	TGCGCCAGCAGCTTGGCCGCGACAGCTAGTGTAGATACGCAGTATTTT	CASSLAATASVDTQYF
.	.	TRBJ2-7	TRBV7-2	TGTGCCAGCAGCTTAGGGGTCTACGAGCAGTACTTC	CASSLGVYEQYF
.	.	TRBJ2-2	TRBV12-5	TGTGCTAGTGGTCTTGGGACGCCCGGGGAGCTGTTTTTT	CASGLGTPGELFF
.	TRBD1	TRBJ1-4	TRBV19	TGTGCCAGTAGTGAGGACAGGGCTGCAACTAATGAAAAACTGTTTTTT	CASSEDRAATNEKLFF
.	TRBD1	TRBJ1-6	TRBV6-1	TGTGCCAGCAGCCGGGACAGCTATAATTCACCCCTCCACTTT	CASSRDSYNSPLHF
.	TRBD1	TRBJ2-5	TRBV29-1	TGCAGCGCCCAGGGGGCCGGGGAGACCCAGTACTTC	CSAQGAGETQYF
once	.	TRBJ2-7	TRBV18	TGTGCCAGCTCACCACCGGGCATCGGCTCCTACGAGCAGTACTTC	CASSPPGIGSYEQYF
once	.	TRBJ2-7	TRBV7-8	TGTGCCAGCAGCGTCGTCTCGGGAACTCTTTACCCCTACGAGCAGTACTTC	CASSVVSGTLYPYEQYF
.	.	TRBJ1-6	TRBV11-2	TGTGCCAGCAGCTTAGATGCAGGAGGGAAAAATTCACCCCTCCACTTT	CASSLDAGGKNSPLHF
.	.	TRBJ1-1	TRBV2	TGTGCCAGTGATAAAGACAGAACCACTGAAGCTTTCTTT	CASDKDRTTEAFF
.	.	TRBJ2-2	TRBV5-4	TGTGCCAGCAGCTTGGCTACAGGGAGGAGCACCGGGGAGCTGTTTTTT	CASSLATGRSTGELFF
.	.	TRBJ2-1	TRBV7-2	TGTGCCAGCAGCCTAGTCGGCGAGTCCTACAATGAGCAGTTCTTC	CASSLVGESYNEQFF
.	.	TRBJ1-6	TRBV19	TGTGCCAGTAGTTCCGTCGGGGGCTCACCCCTCCACTTT	CASSSVGGSPLHF
.	.	TRBJ2-5	TRBV10-1	TGCGCCAGCAGTGGGGATAACCAAGAGACCCAGTACTTC	CASSGDNQETQYF
.	.	TRBJ2-3	TRBV18	TGTGCCAGCTCCCTCCAGCGGGATACGCAGTATTTT	CASSLQRDTQYF
.	.	TRBJ2-7	TRBV15	TGTGCCACCAGCGCCGGACGACTCCTCTCCTACGAGCAGTACTTC	CATSAGRLLSYEQYF
.	TRBD1	TRBJ2-2	TRBV5-6	TGTGCCAGCAGCTTGGGGACAGGGAGTCTCACCGGGGAGCTGTTTTTT	CASSLGTGSLTGELFF
.	TRBD1	TRBJ1-1	TRBV11-2	TGTGCCAGCAGCTTACGTCAGGGGGCTGGGGACACTGAAGCTTTCTTT	CASSLRQGAGDTEAFF
.	.	TRBJ2-5	TRBV11-2	TGTGCCAGCAGCTTAGGGAACGTGGAGACCCAGTACTTC	CASSLGNVETQYF
.	TRBD1	TRBJ2-1	TRBV6-5	TGTGCCAGCAGTTTAGGACAGGGGGCACTCGATGAGCAGTTCTTC	CASSLGQGALDEQFF
.	.	TRBJ1-1	TRBV5-1	TGCGCCAGCAGCTTGACAGGCGGCGGCTGGGGCACTGAAGCTTTCTTT	CASSLTGGGWGTEAFF
.	TRBD2	TRBJ2-3	TRBV2	TGTGCCAGCAGTCGACTAGCCGTCAGTCCCGATACGCAGTATTTT	CASSRLAVSPDTQYF